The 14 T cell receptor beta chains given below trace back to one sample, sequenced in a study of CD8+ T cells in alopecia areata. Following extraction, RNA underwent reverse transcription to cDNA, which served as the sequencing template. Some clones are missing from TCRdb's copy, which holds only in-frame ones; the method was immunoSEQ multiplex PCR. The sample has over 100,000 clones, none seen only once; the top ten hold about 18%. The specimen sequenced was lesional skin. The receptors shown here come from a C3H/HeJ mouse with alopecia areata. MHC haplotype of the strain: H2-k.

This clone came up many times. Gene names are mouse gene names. CDR3 DNA, as far as it was read: TGTGCCAGCAGTGGACTTTTCTAT. Protein product: CASSGLFY. The whole CDR3 sequence is CASSGLFYEQYF. The chain employs TRBV13-3 and TRBJ2-7; D unclear. The missing CDR3 end, 4 residues past where the read stops, is filled in from the germline J gene. Between the trimmed V and J ends, which lost 3 bases and 3 bases, there was a span of 7 bases. The CDR3 has 12 amino acids. Germline V gene data show CDR1 as NNHDY and CDR2 as SYVADS.

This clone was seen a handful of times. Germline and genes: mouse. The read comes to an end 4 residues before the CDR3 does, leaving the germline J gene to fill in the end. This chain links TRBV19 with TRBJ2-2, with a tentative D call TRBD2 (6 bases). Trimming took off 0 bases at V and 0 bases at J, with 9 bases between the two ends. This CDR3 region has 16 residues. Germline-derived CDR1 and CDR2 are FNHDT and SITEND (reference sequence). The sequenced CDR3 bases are TGTGCCAGCAGTATAGGTGGGGGAGCAAACACCGGG. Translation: CASSIGGGANTG. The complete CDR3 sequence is CASSIGGGANTGQLYF. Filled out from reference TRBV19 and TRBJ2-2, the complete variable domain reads GGIITQTPKFLIGQEGQKLTLKCQQNFNHDTMYWYRQDSGKGLRLIYYSITENDLQKGDLSEGYDASREKKSSFSLTVTSAQKNEMAVFLCASSIGGGANTGQLYFGEGSKLTVL.

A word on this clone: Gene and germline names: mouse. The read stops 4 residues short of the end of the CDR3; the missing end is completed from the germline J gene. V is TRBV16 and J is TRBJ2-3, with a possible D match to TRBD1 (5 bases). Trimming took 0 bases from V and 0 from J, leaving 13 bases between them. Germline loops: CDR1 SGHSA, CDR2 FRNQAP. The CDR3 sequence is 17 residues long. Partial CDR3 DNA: TGTGCAAGCAGCTTAGATCGAGGACAAACTAGTGCAGAA. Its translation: CASSLDRGQTSAE. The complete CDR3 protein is CASSLDRGQTSAETLYF.

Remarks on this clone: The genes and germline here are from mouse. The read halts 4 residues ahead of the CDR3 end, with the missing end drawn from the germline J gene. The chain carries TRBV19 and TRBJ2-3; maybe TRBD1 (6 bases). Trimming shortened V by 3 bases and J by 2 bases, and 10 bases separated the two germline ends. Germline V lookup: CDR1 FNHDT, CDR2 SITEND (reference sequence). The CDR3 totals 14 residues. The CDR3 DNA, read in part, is TGTGCCAGCAGTACTACAGGGAATGCAGAA. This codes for CASSTTGNAE. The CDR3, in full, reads CASSTTGNAETLYF.

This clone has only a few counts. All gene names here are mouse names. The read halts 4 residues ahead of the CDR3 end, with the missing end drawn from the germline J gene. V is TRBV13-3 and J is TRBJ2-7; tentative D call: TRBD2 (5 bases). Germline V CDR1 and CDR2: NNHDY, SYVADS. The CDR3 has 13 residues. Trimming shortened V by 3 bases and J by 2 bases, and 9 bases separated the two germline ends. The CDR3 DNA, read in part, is TGTGCCAGCAGTGGGACTTCCCCCTAT. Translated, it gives CASSGTSPY. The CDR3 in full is CASSGTSPYEQYF.

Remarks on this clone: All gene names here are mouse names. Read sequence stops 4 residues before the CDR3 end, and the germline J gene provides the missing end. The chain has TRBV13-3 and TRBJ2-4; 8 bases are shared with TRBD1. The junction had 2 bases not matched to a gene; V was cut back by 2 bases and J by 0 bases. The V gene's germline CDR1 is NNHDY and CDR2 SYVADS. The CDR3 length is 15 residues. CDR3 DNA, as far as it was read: TGTGCCAGCAGTGAGGACAGGGACAGTCAAAAC. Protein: CASSEDRDSQN. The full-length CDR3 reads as CASSEDRDSQNTLYF.

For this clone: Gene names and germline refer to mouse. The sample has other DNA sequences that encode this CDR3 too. The CDR3 here is CASSGQGASAETLYF. The sequenced part of the CDR3 DNA is TGTGCCAGCAGTGGACAGGGGGCAAGTGCAGAA. The chain joins TRBV13-3 to TRBJ2-3, with 10 bases identical to TRBD1. The observed sequence ends 4 residues before the CDR3 terminus, with the missing tail filled in from the germline J gene. Germline V CDR1 and CDR2: NNHDY, SYVADS. Unmatched junction bases numbered 1, after V lost 3 bases and J lost 0 bases. The CDR3 is 15 residues long.

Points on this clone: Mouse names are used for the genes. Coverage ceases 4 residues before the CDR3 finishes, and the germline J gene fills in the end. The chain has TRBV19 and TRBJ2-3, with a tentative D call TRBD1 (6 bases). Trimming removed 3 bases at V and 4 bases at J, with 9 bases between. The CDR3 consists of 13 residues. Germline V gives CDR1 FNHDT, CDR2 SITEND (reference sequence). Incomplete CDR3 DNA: TGTGCCAGCAGTAAAGACAGGCCAGAA. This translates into CASSKDRPE. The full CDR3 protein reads CASSKDRPETLYF.

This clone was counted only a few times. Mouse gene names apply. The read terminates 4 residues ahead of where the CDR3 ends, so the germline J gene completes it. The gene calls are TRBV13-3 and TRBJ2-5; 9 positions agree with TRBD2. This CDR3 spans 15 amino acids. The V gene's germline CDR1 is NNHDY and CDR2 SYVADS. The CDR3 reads CASSDRLGGEDTQYF. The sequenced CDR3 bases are TGTGCCAGCAGTGATAGGCTGGGGGGGGAAGAC.

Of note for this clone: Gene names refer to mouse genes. Here the CDR3 reads CASSITWGGAIQDTQYF. Partial CDR3 DNA: TGTGCCAGCAGTATAACCTGGGGGGGCGCGATCCAAGAC. The chain is built from TRBV19 and TRBJ2-5; 10 bases align to TRBD2. Coverage ceases 4 residues before the CDR3 finishes, and the germline J gene fills in the end. The trim removed 1 base at V and 2 bases at J, leaving 7 bases unmatched. CDR1 is FNHDT, CDR2 SITEND, per germline (reference sequence). The CDR3 has 17 amino acids. Full variable domain (outside the CDR3, taken from reference TRBV19 and TRBJ2-5): GGIITQTPKFLIGQEGQKLTLKCQQNFNHDTMYWYRQDSGKGLRLIYYSITENDLQKGDLSEGYDASREKKSSFSLTVTSAQKNEMAVFLCASSITWGGAIQDTQYFGPGTRLLVL.

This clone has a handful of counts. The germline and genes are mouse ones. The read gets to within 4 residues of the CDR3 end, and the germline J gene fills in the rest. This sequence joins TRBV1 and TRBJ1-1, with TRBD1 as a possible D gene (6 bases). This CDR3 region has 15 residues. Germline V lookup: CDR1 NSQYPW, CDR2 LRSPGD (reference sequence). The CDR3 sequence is CTCSADLLDSTEVFF. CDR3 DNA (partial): TGCACCTGCAGTGCAGATCTGCTGGACAGTACA.

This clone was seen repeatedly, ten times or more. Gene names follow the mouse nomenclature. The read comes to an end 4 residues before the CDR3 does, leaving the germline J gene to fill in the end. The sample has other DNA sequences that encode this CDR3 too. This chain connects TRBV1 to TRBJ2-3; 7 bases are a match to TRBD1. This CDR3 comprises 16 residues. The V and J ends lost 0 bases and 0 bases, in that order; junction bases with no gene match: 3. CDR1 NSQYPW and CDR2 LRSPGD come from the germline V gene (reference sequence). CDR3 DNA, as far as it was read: TGCACCTGCAGTGCAGATCGGGGACAGAGTGCAGAA. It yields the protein CTCSADRGQSAE. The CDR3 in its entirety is CTCSADRGQSAETLYF. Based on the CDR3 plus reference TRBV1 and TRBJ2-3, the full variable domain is VTLLEQNPRWRLVPRGQAVNLRCILKNSQYPWMSWYQQDLQKQLQWLFTLRSPGDKEVKSLPGADYLATRVTDTELRLQVANMSQGRTLYCTCSADRGQSAETLYFGSGTRLTVL.

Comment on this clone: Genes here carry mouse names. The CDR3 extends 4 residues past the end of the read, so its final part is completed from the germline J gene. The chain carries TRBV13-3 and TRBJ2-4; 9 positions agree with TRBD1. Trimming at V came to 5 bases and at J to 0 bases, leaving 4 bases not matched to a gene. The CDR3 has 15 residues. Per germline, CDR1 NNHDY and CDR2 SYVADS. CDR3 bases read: TGTGCCAGCAGGTACACAGGGGGCAGTCAAAAC. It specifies CASRYTGGSQN. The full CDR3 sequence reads CASRYTGGSQNTLYF.

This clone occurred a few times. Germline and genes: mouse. The covered CDR3 bases are TGTGCCAGCAGTATAAACCCTGGGACTGGGGGGGACCAAGAC. Residues: CASSINPGTGGDQD. The full CDR3 protein reads CASSINPGTGGDQDTQYF. This sequence joins TRBV19 and TRBJ2-5; 13 bases align to TRBD2. Sequencing ends 4 residues short of the CDR3 end; the germline J gene provides the rest. The germline V gene has CDR1 FNHDT and CDR2 SITEND (reference sequence). The V segment lost 1 base and the J segment 1 base; nucleotides outside the gene matches: 6. CDR3 size: 18 residues.